One sample yielded the 24 T cell receptor beta chains listed below, sequenced in a study of T cell responses to AZD1222 COVID-19 vaccine. Sequencing used immunoSEQ multiplex PCR; TCRdb keeps in-frame clones, though not all of them. The table has more than 40,000 clones, about 90% seen once. The source was peripheral blood, collected 28 days after the second AZD1222 dose. These receptors all stem from an adult who received the AZD1222 COVID-19 vaccine.

The chain employs TRBV5-1 and TRBJ2-7; D perhaps matches TRBD1 (5 bases). The CDR3 runs 14 residues. Trimming took 0 bases from V and 2 from J, leaving 9 bases between them. From germline, CDR1 is SGHRS and CDR2 YFSETQ. CDR3 loop: CASSLEAGPYEQYF. CDR3 bases: TGCGCCAGCAGCTTGGAGGCAGGGCCCTACGAGCAGTACTTC.

This chain joins TRBV28 and TRBJ1-5; 9 bases are a match to TRBD1. Per germline, CDR1 MDHEN and CDR2 SYDVKM. Trimming took 7 bases from V and 6 from J; bases not matched to a gene: 7. This CDR3 contains 14 residues. The CDR3 DNA is TGTGCCAGCATTTGGGGACAGGGTAGTCAGCCCCAGCATTTT. Protein sequence: CASIWGQGSQPQHF.

This sequence joins TRBV20-1 and TRBJ1-4; TRBD1 might be the D (6 bases). The CDR3 consists of 13 residues. Deletions cut 3 bases from V and 8 bases from J, with 13 bases between. Germline V gives CDR1 DFQATT, CDR2 SNEGSKA (reference sequence). The CDR3 protein is CSASTGIREKLFF. DNA for the CDR3: TGCAGTGCTAGTACAGGGATAAGGGAAAAACTGTTTTTT.

This chain joins TRBV19 and TRBJ2-3; 12 bases match TRBD1. Germline loops: CDR1 LNHDA, CDR2 SQIVND (reference sequence). J was trimmed by 6 bases and V by 8 bases; bases with no gene match: 6. The CDR3 contains 14 residues. CDR3 nucleotide sequence: TGTGCCAGTGGAGGGACAGGGGGCGAGGATACGCAGTATTTT. This gives the protein CASGGTGGEDTQYF.

This rearrangement joins TRBV9 to TRBJ1-3; 8 nucleotides match TRBD1. Trimming cost V 3 bases and J 2 bases; bases outside gene matches: 7. This CDR3 is built from 16 residues. Per germline, CDR1 SGDLS and CDR2 YYNGEE. The CDR3 sequence is CASSGGDRYTGNTIYF. CDR3 DNA: TGTGCCAGCAGCGGAGGGGACAGGTATACTGGAAACACCATATATTTT.

This clone came up once. V and J are TRBV19 and TRBJ1-2, with a tentative D call TRBD1 (6 bases). This CDR3 comprises 14 residues. Trimming cost V 4 bases and J 1 base, with 10 bases left between them. Germline CDR1 reads LNHDA; CDR2 reads SQIVND (reference sequence). The CDR3 loop is CASSKGGVNYGYTF. The CDR3 bases are TGTGCCAGTAGTAAGGGGGGCGTTAACTATGGCTACACCTTC.

The rearrangement joins TRBV29-1 to TRBJ1-2; 7 bases agree with TRBD1. This CDR3 comprises 13 residues. The V gene end was trimmed by 4 bases and the J gene end by 2 bases; junction bases not matched to a gene: 4. The germline CDR1 and CDR2 sequences are SQVTM and ANQGSEA. The CDR3 is CSVATGANYGYTF. In DNA form, the CDR3 reads TGCAGCGTTGCCACAGGGGCCAACTATGGCTACACCTTC.

CDR3 nucleotides: TGTGCCAGCAGCCTCGGGACAGCCGGTGAAGCTTTCTTT. The encoded protein is CASSLGTAGEAFF. V usage is TRBV7-2 and J usage is TRBJ1-1; 7 bases agree with TRBD1. With 5 bases clipped from V and 7 bases from J, the junction kept 7 bases outside the gene matches. CDR1 and CDR2 (germline): SGHTA, FQGNSA. The CDR3 contains 13 residues. Combining the CDR3 with reference TRBV7-2 and TRBJ1-1 gives the whole variable domain GAGVSQSPSNKVTEKGKDVELRCDPISGHTALYWYRQSLGQGLEFLIYFQGNSAPDKSGLPSDRFSAERTGGSVSTLTIQRTQQEDSAVYLCASSLGTAGEAFFGQGTRLTVV.

J is TRBJ1-5 and V is TRBV11-2; 9 nucleotides align to TRBD1. Germline trimming cut 1 base from V and 6 bases from J; bases unmatched to any gene: 4. CDR3 length: 15 residues. Germline V gives CDR1 SGHAT, CDR2 FQNNGV. CDR3 amino acids: CASSLAPTGGQPQHF. The CDR3 DNA sequence: TGTGCCAGCAGCTTAGCACCGACAGGGGGTCAGCCCCAGCATTTT. Supplemented by reference TRBV11-2 and TRBJ1-5, the full variable domain reads EAGVAQSPRYKIIEKRQSVAFWCNPISGHATLYWYQQILGQGPKLLIQFQNNGVVDDSQLPKDRFSAERLKGVDSTLKIQPAKLEDSAVYLCASSLAPTGGQPQHFGDGTRLSIL.

The chain uses TRBV5-4 and TRBJ1-1; D not certain. Trimming left V 0 bases short and J 1 base short, with 13 bases between. The CDR3 is 16 amino acids. Germline values: CDR1 SGHNT, CDR2 YYREEE (reference sequence). DNA for the CDR3: TGTGCCAGCAGCTTGGAGGAGTGGGAGAGGAACACTGAAGCTTTCTTT. It yields the protein CASSLEEWERNTEAFF.

The chain couples TRBV10-2 to TRBJ2-2, with TRBD1 identical over 9 bases. Per germline, CDR1 WSHSY and CDR2 SAAADI. V lost 6 bases and J lost 5; bases outside the gene matches: 7. The CDR3 length is 15 residues. The CDR3 protein is CASRGQGVGTGELFF. CDR3 DNA: TGCGCCAGCAGGGGACAGGGAGTAGGAACCGGGGAGCTGTTTTTT.

This clone was observed a single time. The chain employs TRBV7-9 and TRBJ2-1; 8 bases map to TRBD2. J lost 5 bases, V lost 5 bases, and 11 bases had no gene match. This CDR3 spans 16 amino acids. CDR1 is SEHNR, CDR2 FQNEAQ, per germline (reference sequence). The CDR3 here is CASSPLGRGANNEQFF. CDR3 sequence (DNA): TGTGCCAGCAGCCCCCTGGGGCGGGGGGCCAACAATGAGCAGTTCTTC.

This chain joins TRBV6-1 and TRBJ1-4; 7 positions match TRBD1. CDR3 length equals 14 residues. V lost 2 bases and J lost 5; bases outside the gene matches: 2. Germline CDR1 and CDR2: MNHNS and SASEGT. DNA for the CDR3: TGTGCCAGCAGTGAACTGGACAGGAATGAAAAACTGTTTTTT. Protein product: CASSELDRNEKLFF.

The rearrangement links TRBV10-3 to TRBJ2-7; 9 bases line up with TRBD1. Germline V gene lookup returns CDR1 ENHRY and CDR2 SYGVKD. The length of the CDR3 is 17 residues. V dropped 4 bases and J dropped 2; count of bases not matched to a gene: 12. This CDR3 reads CAISGPSGTGTAYEQYF. CDR3 coding DNA: TGTGCCATCAGTGGCCCGTCCGGGACAGGGACCGCCTACGAGCAGTACTTC.

The rearrangement links TRBV24-1 to TRBJ2-3; 11 bases agree with TRBD1. Trimming removed 5 bases from V and 4 bases from J; junction bases left unmatched: 7. The CDR3 covers 16 residues. Germline CDR1 reads KGHDR; CDR2 reads SFDVKD. CDR3 bases: TGTGCCACCAGTGCGACCGGGACAGGGGGATCAGATACGCAGTATTTT. Its protein is CATSATGTGGSDTQYF.

This chain's CDR3 is CASNGQGSYGYTF. In DNA, the CDR3 is TGTGCCAGCAATGGACAGGGGAGCTATGGCTACACCTTC. The rearrangement uses TRBV2 and TRBJ1-2; 9 bases agree with TRBD1. CDR3 size: 13 residues. Germline V gene lookup returns CDR1 SNHLY and CDR2 FYNNEI. J gave up 4 bases and V 7 bases, and 4 bases lay outside the gene matches. Full variable domain (remainder filled in from reference TRBV2 and TRBJ1-2): EPEVTQTPSHQVTQMGQEVILRCVPISNHLYFYWYRQILGQKVEFLVSFYNNEISEKSEIFDDQFSVERPDGSNFTLKIRSTKLEDSAMYFCASNGQGSYGYTFGSGTRLTVV.

This sequence joins TRBV30 and TRBJ2-2, with D possibly matching TRBD2 (6 bases). Looked up from germline, CDR1 is GTSNPN and CDR2 is SVGIG (reference sequence). V was cut by 6 bases and J by 4 bases, with 15 bases left in between. The CDR3 is 14 residues long. The CDR3 is CACAGRGPTGELFF. In DNA, the CDR3 is TGTGCCTGTGCGGGGCGGGGACCCACCGGGGAGCTGTTTTTT.

The chain combines TRBV27 with TRBJ1-1, with 7 nucleotides matching TRBD1. Germline CDR1 reads MNHEY; CDR2 reads SMNVEV (reference sequence). CDR3 length: 13 amino acids. With 4 bases clipped from V and 11 bases from J, the junction kept 10 bases outside the gene matches. The CDR3 here is CASSSGSQGEAFF. CDR3 DNA sequence: TGTGCCAGCAGTTCCGGTAGCCAGGGGGAGGCTTTCTTT.

The chain is built from TRBV6-5 and TRBJ2-2; 7 bases map to TRBD2. CDR1 is MNHEY, CDR2 SVGAGI, per germline. The CDR3 covers 15 residues. V dropped 6 bases and J dropped 0; count of bases not matched to a gene: 4. CDR3 in amino acids: CASSRLAANTGELFF. CDR3 in DNA: TGTGCCAGCAGCCGCCTAGCGGCGAACACCGGGGAGCTGTTTTTT.

For the CDR3, the DNA is TGTGCCAGTAGTATCGAGGGGGTAAACACTGAAGCTTTCTTT. Protein: CASSIEGVNTEAFF. This chain links TRBV19 with TRBJ1-1; tentative D call: TRBD1 (6 bases). V was clipped by 3 bases and J by 2 bases, with 10 bases between them. Germline V gene lookup returns CDR1 LNHDA and CDR2 SQIVND (reference sequence). The CDR3 spans 14 residues.

This rearrangement joins TRBV5-1 to TRBJ2-7, with TRBD1 as a possible D gene (6 bases). The CDR3 is 15 amino acids. CDR1 and CDR2 (germline): SGHRS, YFSETQ. The V and J ends lost 4 bases and 2 bases respectively, with 16 bases between them. The CDR3 protein is CASSNRADGAYEQYF. The CDR3 DNA sequence: TGCGCCAGCAGCAACAGGGCGGACGGAGCCTACGAGCAGTACTTC.

The chain is built from TRBV13 and TRBJ1-1; D unclear. Trimming took off 2 bases at V and 1 base at J, with 11 bases between the two ends. This CDR3 spans 15 amino acids. Germline V gene data show CDR1 as PRHDT and CDR2 as FYEKMQ (reference sequence). The CDR3 DNA reads TGTGCCAGCAGCTTACGAGACGGTAAGAACACTGAAGCTTTCTTT. The encoded protein is CASSLRDGKNTEAFF.

This rearrangement joins TRBV3-1 (or the pseudogene TRBV3-2) to TRBJ1-2; D call uncertain. Trimming shortened V by 0 bases and J by 0 bases, and 8 bases separated the two germline ends. This CDR3 region has 15 residues. Germline V gives CDR1 LGHDT, CDR2 YNNKEL (reference sequence). Here the CDR3 DNA reads TGTGCCAGCAGCCAAGATCGTAGGGCTAACTATGGCTACACCTTC. Protein product: CASSQDRRANYGYTF.

Only one count was recorded for this clone. The chain links TRBV4-2 to TRBJ1-4; TRBD1 is a possible D gene (6 bases). There are 16 residues in the CDR3. Trimming shortened V by 3 bases and J by 3 bases, and 14 bases separated the two germline ends. Germline assignment: CDR1 LGHNA and CDR2 YNFKEQ. The CDR3 here is CASSQAPGASNEKLFF. The CDR3 bases are TGTGCCAGCAGCCAGGCCCCGGGGGCCTCTAATGAAAAACTGTTTTTT.